The source of this TCR beta chain is a study of blood T cell repertoires in COVID-19. The assay was immunoSEQ multiplex PCR, and TCRdb's table has in-frame clones only and misses some. The sample shows approximately 270,000 clones, less than 95% of them seen only once. CDR3 length: 16 amino acids. Trimming removed 0 bases from V and 1 base from J, with 8 bases in between. Germline CDR1 reads KGHDR; CDR2 reads SFDVKD. The sequencing sample was made of PBMCs or T cells enriched from blood (not recorded which). This chain links TRBV24-1 with TRBJ2-2; the D gene is possibly TRBD1 (5 bases). This sequence originates from a man aged 35 to 55 who had been exposed to COVID-19. CDR3 bases: TGTGCCACCAGTGATTTGGGCAGGGAGAACACCGGGGAGCTGTTTTTT. This encodes CATSDLGRENTGELFF.